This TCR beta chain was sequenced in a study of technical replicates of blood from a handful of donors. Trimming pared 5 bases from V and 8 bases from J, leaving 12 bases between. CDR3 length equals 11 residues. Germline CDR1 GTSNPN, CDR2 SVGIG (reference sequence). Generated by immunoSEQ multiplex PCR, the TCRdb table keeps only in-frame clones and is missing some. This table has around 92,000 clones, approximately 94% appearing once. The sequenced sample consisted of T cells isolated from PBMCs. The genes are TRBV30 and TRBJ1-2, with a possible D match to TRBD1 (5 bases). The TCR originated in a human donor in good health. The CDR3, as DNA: TGTGCCTGGCAGGAATGGGGCGGCTACACCTTC. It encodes CAWQEWGGYTF.